The present T cell receptor (beta chain) was sequenced within a study of blood T cells in healthy people across ages. General study results and limits: TCR beta diversity correlated strongly with naive T cell percentage.

A second PCR of 7 to 11 cycles used a sample-barcoded 5' primer and a J-beta primer mix. Each cDNA was tagged by a template-switch adaptor containing 12 random nucleotides. Every sample gave at least 2.5 million paired-end reads containing CDR3. TCRdb used MiXCR to reprocess the 5' RACE reads, holding one entry per CDR3 protein. The profile shows some 1 million distinct CDR3 sequences, under 55% of them singletons. Notes on this clonotype: Its specificity is unknown.

Trimming cost V 3 bases and J 2 bases; bases outside gene matches: 7. The CDR3 loop spans 16 amino acids. The J gene is TRBJ2-3, the V gene TRBV12-3 or TRBV12-4; TRBD2 matches 8 bases. This clonotype was sampled from a woman in her sixties or seventies in good health. The specimen was blood. CDR3 in amino acids: CASSFLAGGYTDTQYF. CDR3 sequence (DNA): TGTGCCAGCAGTTTTCTTGCGGGAGGCTACACAGATACGCAGTATTTT.